This T cell receptor (beta chain) was observed in a study of blood T cell repertoires in COVID-19. Study-wide background: Material from acute and convalescent COVID-19 was sourced from the United States, Italy and Spain. T cells, B-cell-depleted T cells, or PBMCs provided the cDNA or gDNA that served as material.

Per the original data handling: Amplification with reference gene primers provided the estimates of nucleated cell counts. Here immunoSEQ multiplex PCR was the method, and the copy in TCRdb shows in-frame clones only, minus some. V, J and clone size reflect that table, while D and trimming were determined from the DNA. Among more than 85,000 clones, about 87% were seen once, and the ten largest hold roughly 6.5%. The ends lost 4 bases at V and 5 bases at J; junction bases unmatched: 13. The length of the CDR3 is 16 residues. Germline V gene sequence: CDR1 MGHRA, CDR2 YSYEKL. The V gene is TRBV4-1, the J gene TRBJ1-2; TRBD1 matches 7 bases. Material: peripheral blood. The receptor was derived from a woman between 45 and 65 years old with acute or convalescent COVID-19. CDR3 sequence reads: CASSLQGRSLGYGYTF. Here the CDR3 DNA reads TGCGCCAGCAGCCTACAGGGGCGATCGCTGGGGTATGGCTACACCTTC.